This T cell receptor (beta chain) comes out of a study of PD-1 blockade in mismatch repair-deficient tumors. Germline lookup yields CDR1 SGHNT and CDR2 YYREEE (reference sequence). The junction had 6 bases not matched to a gene; V was cut back by 2 bases and J by 4 bases. This CDR3 has 15 residues. Repertoires were generated with immunoSEQ multiplex PCR, while TCRdb's copy carries only in-frame clones and drops some. The sample has more than 50,000 clones, around 88% seen once. All patients were mismatch repair deficient, assessed by either PCR or immunohistochemistry. The rearrangement uses TRBV5-4 and TRBJ2-5, with 9 bases that match TRBD2. The specimen comprised peripheral blood, sampled 52 weeks after starting pembrolizumab. This sequence originates from an adult with mismatch repair-deficient cancer. CDR3 sequence: CASSLGGRARETQYF. CDR3 sequence (DNA): TGTGCCAGCAGCTTAGGCGGGAGGGCCAGAGAGACCCAGTACTTC.